The 28 T cell receptor beta chains given below trace back to one sample, sequenced in a study of identical twins. A single record per CDR3 protein comes from TCRdb applying MiXCR to the 5' RACE reads. The sample consists of roughly 750,000 distinct CDR3 sequences, about 20% of them appearing once. The sample also formed part of further work on T cells expressing NK-cell markers.

Sequencing was done on a sample of PBMCs. The receptors derive from a woman under 30 in good health.

This clonotype occurred a few times. The chain combines TRBV29-1 with TRBJ2-3, with unresolved D. V lost 5 bases and J lost 6, with 21 bases in between. The germline V gene encodes CDR1 SQVTM and CDR2 ANQGSEA. The CDR3 extends over 15 amino acids. DNA of the CDR3: TGCAGCGTTTGGAACCGAGACCCTACCCCGGATACGCAGTATTTT. Its translation: CSVWNRDPTPDTQYF.

The rearrangement uses TRBV5-1 and TRBJ2-7; D ambiguous. From germline, CDR1 is SGHRS and CDR2 YFSETQ. The CDR3 is 13 residues long. Trimming took 5 bases from V and 0 from J, leaving 9 bases between them. The CDR3 protein is CASRGQDSYEQYF. DNA of the CDR3: TGCGCCAGCAGAGGTCAAGACTCCTACGAGCAGTACTTC. Combining the CDR3 with reference TRBV5-1 and TRBJ2-7 gives the whole variable domain KAGVTQTPRYLIKTRGQQVTLSCSPISGHRSVSWYQQTPGQGLQFLFEYFSETQRNKGNFPGRFSGRQFSNSRSEMNVSTLELGDSALYLCASRGQDSYEQYFGPGTRLTVT.

Many counts were recorded for this clonotype. This rearrangement joins TRBV5-1 to TRBJ2-2, with a tentative D call TRBD2 (5 bases). V was clipped by 4 bases and J by 3 bases, with 16 bases between them. Per the germline V gene, CDR1 is SGHRS and CDR2 is YFSETQ. The CDR3 contains 16 residues. The CDR3 DNA reads as TGCGCCAGCAGCGCCGGGGTAATCTCGGACACCGGGGAGCTGTTTTTT. It translates to CASSAGVISDTGELFF.

The rearrangement uses TRBV5-1 and TRBJ2-1, with 9 bases fitting TRBD1. V lost 7 bases and J lost 8; bases outside the gene matches: 16. This CDR3 is built from 16 residues. Germline-derived CDR1 and CDR2 are SGHRS and YFSETQ. CDR3 DNA: TGCGCCAGCTGGAACAGGGGGCTCGACAGATTGGATGAGCAGTTCTTC. This codes for CASWNRGLDRLDEQFF.

There are a few counts of this clonotype. The chain carries TRBV6-1 and TRBJ2-7, with 7 bases that match TRBD1. J gave up 1 base and V 3 bases, and 12 bases lay outside the gene matches. Germline loops: CDR1 MNHNS, CDR2 SASEGT. This CDR3 is 17 amino acids long. The CDR3 is CASSDIPPRQGSYEQYF. As DNA, the CDR3 is TGTGCCAGCAGTGATATTCCACCCCGACAGGGTTCCTACGAGCAGTACTTC.

This clonotype was counted once. V and J are TRBV27 and TRBJ2-1; tentative D call: TRBD1 (5 bases). The V end lost 6 bases, the J end lost 3 bases, and 21 bases lay between the germline ends. Germline CDR1 is MNHEY and CDR2 is SMNVEV (reference sequence). The CDR3 runs 17 residues. CDR3 in DNA: TGTGCCAGCAGCCCCAACCTAGGGCAGGGCTACTACAATGAGCAGTTCTTC. It codes for CASSPNLGQGYYNEQFF.

This clonotype was seen a few times. This chain connects TRBV5-1 to TRBJ2-7; D gene unclear. The CDR3 spans 14 residues. Trimming removed 0 bases from V and 2 bases from J, with 9 bases in between. Germline CDR1 is SGHRS and CDR2 is YFSETQ. Written as DNA, the CDR3 is TGCGCCAGCAGCTTGGTCTTGCCCCCCTACGAGCAGTACTTC. It translates to CASSLVLPPYEQYF.

This clonotype showed up just a few times. The chain couples TRBV4-1 to TRBJ2-3, with D possibly TRBD2 on 5 matching bases. CDR1 MGHRA and CDR2 YSYEKL come from the germline V gene. There are 14 residues in the CDR3. V was pared by 2 bases and J by 3 bases, with 9 bases between. CDR3 residues: CASSQLRDTDTQYF. As DNA, the CDR3 is TGCGCCAGCAGCCAATTGAGGGATACAGATACGCAGTATTTT.

This clonotype was found many times. The chain has TRBV5-5 and TRBJ1-2; 11 bases map to TRBD1. The CDR3 length is 14 residues. With 5 bases clipped from V and 12 bases from J, the junction kept 12 bases outside the gene matches. CDR1 and CDR2 (germline): SGHKS, YYEKEE (reference sequence). CDR3 sequence (DNA): TGTGCCAGCAGGTCCGGGACAGGGGGATTGACGGACACCTTC. This translates into CASRSGTGGLTDTF.

The chain is built from TRBV18 and TRBJ2-7; a weak D match, TRBD2 (7 bases). This CDR3 has 12 amino acids. CDR1 is KGHSH and CDR2 is LQKENI in the germline V gene. V dropped 8 bases and J dropped 4 bases, with 12 bases sitting between them. The CDR3 spells CASKKGGYEQYF. The CDR3, as DNA: TGTGCCAGCAAGAAGGGGGGGTACGAGCAGTACTTC.

The genes are TRBV7-2 and TRBJ1-4; maybe TRBD1 (5 bases). Germline values: CDR1 SGHTA, CDR2 FQGNSA. This CDR3 has 16 amino acids. Trimming stripped 5 bases from V and 7 bases from J, with 20 bases between. The CDR3 sequence is CASSPLSSGGGEKLFF. CDR3 DNA sequence: TGTGCCAGCAGCCCTCTTTCGTCCGGGGGAGGTGAAAAACTGTTTTTT. The full variable domain, in which reference TRBV7-2 and TRBJ1-4 provide the parts outside the CDR3, is GAGVSQSPSNKVTEKGKDVELRCDPISGHTALYWYRQSLGQGLEFLIYFQGNSAPDKSGLPSDRFSAERTGGSVSTLTIQRTQQEDSAVYLCASSPLSSGGGEKLFFGSGTQLSVL.

This chain links TRBV6-5 with TRBJ2-7; tentatively, D is TRBD2 (5 bases). In germline, CDR1 is MNHEY, CDR2 SVGAGI. Trimming removed 2 bases at V and 5 bases at J, with 13 bases between. There are 14 residues in the CDR3. Written as DNA, the CDR3 is TGTGCCAGCAGTTACGACCGAGGGAGCGACGAGCAGTACTTC. As protein: CASSYDRGSDEQYF.

V is TRBV7-9 and J is TRBJ2-1; D perhaps matches TRBD1 (6 bases). Trimming removed 3 bases from V and 8 bases from J, with 14 bases in between. Germline V gene lookup returns CDR1 SEHNR and CDR2 FQNEAQ (reference sequence). The CDR3 is 14 amino acids. The CDR3 here is CASSLPGEKDEQFF. As DNA, the CDR3 is TGTGCCAGCAGCTTGCCAGGGGAAAAGGATGAGCAGTTCTTC.

The chain links TRBV7-9 to TRBJ2-5; D is unclear. Germline CDR1 and CDR2: SEHNR and FQNEAQ (reference sequence). With 1 base removed from V and 2 bases from J, the gap between germline ends came to 8 bases. There are 14 residues in the CDR3. Here the CDR3 DNA reads TGTGCCAGCAGCTTAGATACCAGGCAAGAGACCCAGTACTTC. It yields the protein CASSLDTRQETQYF.

The DNA of the CDR3 is TGTGCCAGCAGCTTAGAGATAGCGGGATATCGAGAGCAGTACTTC. Translating it yields CASSLEIAGYREQYF. The chain carries TRBV11-2 and TRBJ2-7, with 8 bases that match TRBD2. Germline loops: CDR1 SGHAT, CDR2 FQNNGV. The ends lost 0 bases at V and 7 bases at J; junction bases unmatched: 8. This CDR3 has 15 residues.

V usage is TRBV29-1 and J usage is TRBJ1-1; D might be TRBD1 (5 bases). Germline values: CDR1 SQVTM, CDR2 ANQGSEA. The V end lost 6 bases, the J end lost 1 base, and 12 bases lay between the germline ends. This CDR3 spans 13 amino acids. The CDR3 DNA is TGCAGCGTACGCGGCCAGGGGAACACTGAAGCTTTCTTT. Its translation: CSVRGQGNTEAFF.

CDR3 DNA sequence: TGTGCCAGCAGCTTAGCCGAGCAGTTCGGGCAGTACTTC. It translates to CASSLAEQFGQYF. The chain employs TRBV7-2 and TRBJ2-7; no clear D gene. This CDR3 is 13 amino acids long. Germline CDR1 and CDR2: SGHTA and FQGNSA. The ends were cut back, 0 bases at V and 9 bases at J, with 12 bases in the middle. The full variable domain, its missing parts supplied by reference TRBV7-2 and TRBJ2-7, is GAGVSQSPSNKVTEKGKDVELRCDPISGHTALYWYRQSLGQGLEFLIYFQGNSAPDKSGLPSDRFSAERTGGSVSTLTIQRTQQEDSAVYLCASSLAEQFGQYFGPGTRLTVT.

This chain connects TRBV6-1 to TRBJ2-3; 7 nucleotides align to TRBD2. Trimming cost V 7 bases and J 6 bases; bases outside gene matches: 10. CDR1 and CDR2 from the germline V gene are MNHNS and SASEGT. The CDR3 is made up of 14 amino acids. The CDR3 reads CASKDPAGWDTQYF. The CDR3 coding sequence is TGTGCCAGCAAAGATCCAGCGGGGTGGGATACGCAGTATTTT.

The chain couples TRBV6-1 to TRBJ2-7, with a tentative D call TRBD1 (6 bases). Germline values: CDR1 MNHNS, CDR2 SASEGT. The V and J ends lost 5 bases and 2 bases respectively, with 13 bases between them. CDR3 length equals 14 residues. In DNA form, the CDR3 reads TGTGCCAGCAGTCTATCCGGACAGCCCTACGAGCAGTACTTC. It translates to CASSLSGQPYEQYF.

This chain connects TRBV7-2 to TRBJ2-7; 8 bases are shared with TRBD2. J lost 7 bases, V lost 4 bases, and 9 bases had no gene match. Germline V gene sequence: CDR1 SGHTA, CDR2 FQGNSA. There are 14 residues in the CDR3. CDR3 in DNA: TGTGCCAGCAGCTGGCCGGGAGGGCCTAAAGAGCAGTACTTC. This translates into CASSWPGGPKEQYF.

The CDR3 DNA sequence: TGCAGCGTTGAAGGGTGGGGACACACCGGGGAGCTGTTTTTT. This sequence encodes CSVEGWGHTGELFF. The chain combines TRBV29-1 with TRBJ2-2; D might be TRBD1 or TRBD2, each matching 5 bases. The germline V gene encodes CDR1 SQVTM and CDR2 ANQGSEA. The CDR3 has 14 amino acids. With 1 base removed from V and 3 bases from J, the gap between germline ends came to 9 bases.

This clonotype turned up a few times. J is TRBJ1-6 and V is TRBV12-3 or TRBV12-4; tentatively, D is TRBD1 (5 bases). Trimming pared 6 bases from V and 7 bases from J, leaving 19 bases between. This CDR3 contains 16 residues. CDR3 sequence (DNA): TGTGCCAGCAGAAATCCGGGACGGTTGATCAATTCACCCCTCCACTTT. This encodes CASRNPGRLINSPLHF.

The rearrangement links TRBV7-2 to TRBJ1-6; TRBD1 might be the D (5 bases). There are 12 residues in the CDR3. CDR1 is SGHTA, CDR2 FQGNSA, per germline. V was cut by 3 bases and J by 11 bases, with 8 bases left in between. CDR3 loop: CASSFQGTPLHF. The CDR3 DNA follows: TGTGCCAGCAGCTTCCAGGGCACACCCCTCCACTTT. The variable domain in full, with the rest retrieved from reference TRBV7-2 and TRBJ1-6, is GAGVSQSPSNKVTEKGKDVELRCDPISGHTALYWYRQSLGQGLEFLIYFQGNSAPDKSGLPSDRFSAERTGGSVSTLTIQRTQQEDSAVYLCASSFQGTPLHFGNGTRLTVT.

The table lists this clonotype with a few counts. The chain uses TRBV2 and TRBJ1-2; TRBD1 matches 9 bases. Trimming cost V 5 bases and J 0 bases; bases outside gene matches: 10. CDR1 is SNHLY, CDR2 FYNNEI, per germline. CDR3 size: 17 residues. The CDR3 region is CASSPTARDRANYGYTF. The CDR3 DNA is TGTGCCAGCAGTCCTACAGCAAGGGACAGGGCTAACTATGGCTACACCTTC.

This clonotype was counted only a few times. The chain employs TRBV6-1 and TRBJ1-5; a weak D match, TRBD1 (5 bases). This CDR3 has 14 residues. V lost 6 bases to trimming and J lost 3 bases, with 12 bases between them. CDR1 MNHNS and CDR2 SASEGT come from the germline V gene. CDR3 sequence: CASRRTGHNQPQHF. In DNA, the CDR3 is TGTGCCAGCAGGCGAACAGGACACAATCAGCCCCAGCATTTT.

The CDR3 DNA follows: TGTGCCAGCAGTGTAGGGGGAATCTTGAACACCGGGGAGCTGTTTTTT. Translating gives CASSVGGILNTGELFF. The chain couples TRBV2 to TRBJ2-2, with D possibly being TRBD1 (6 bases). The germline V gene has CDR1 SNHLY and CDR2 FYNNEI. The CDR3 length is 16 residues. V lost 4 bases, J lost 1 base, and 13 bases lay in between.

The rearrangement joins TRBV12-3 or TRBV12-4 to TRBJ2-1, with unresolved D. The CDR3 contains 15 residues. Trimming removed 5 bases from V and 0 bases from J, with 11 bases in between. The CDR3, as DNA: TGTGCCAGCAGTCCATGGGCAGACTCCTACAATGAGCAGTTCTTC. Translated: CASSPWADSYNEQFF.

The rearrangement uses TRBV3-1 and TRBJ1-2; unclear D gene. Germline V CDR1 and CDR2: LGHDT, YNNKEL (reference sequence). The CDR3 length is 14 residues. V was pared by 4 bases and J by 3 bases, with 12 bases between. The CDR3 region has the DNA TGTGCCAGCAGCCCGACCCAGTTAGACTATGGCTACACCTTC. It yields the protein CASSPTQLDYGYTF.